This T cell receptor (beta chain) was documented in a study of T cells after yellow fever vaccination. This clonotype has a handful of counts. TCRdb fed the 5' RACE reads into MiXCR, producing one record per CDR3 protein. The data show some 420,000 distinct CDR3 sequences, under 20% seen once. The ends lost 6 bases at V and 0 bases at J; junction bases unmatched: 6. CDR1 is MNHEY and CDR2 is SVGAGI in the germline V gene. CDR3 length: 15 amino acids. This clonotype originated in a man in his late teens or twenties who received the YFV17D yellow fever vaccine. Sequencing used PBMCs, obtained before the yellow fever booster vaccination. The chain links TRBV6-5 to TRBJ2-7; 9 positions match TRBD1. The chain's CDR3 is CASRTTGGFSYEQYF. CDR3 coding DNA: TGTGCCAGCAGGACTACAGGGGGCTTCTCCTACGAGCAGTACTTC.